This TCR beta chain was profiled in a study of OX40 agonist ivuxolimab in advanced cancers. About the study as a whole: The costimulatory receptor OX40 (CD134) was targeted by ivuxolimab, a fully human IgG2 agonistic monoclonal antibody. Intravenous ivuxolimab was administered to patients every 2 weeks at six dose levels: 0.01, 0.1, 0.3, 1.5, 3 and 10 mg/kg. Of the 50 or so patients in dose escalation, about 20 had hepatocellular carcinoma, some 15 had melanoma, 9 had renal cell carcinoma and 9 had head and neck cancer. A male proportion of around 80% and a mean age of about 60 years, ranging from about 20 to 79, were recorded for the dose-escalation cohort. Patients were allowed to have had prior anti-PD-1, anti-PD-L1 or anti-CTLA-4 therapy, and 30% to 40% of the dose-escalation patients had previously received checkpoint inhibitors. Partial responses occurred in three dose-escalation patients: two with cutaneous melanoma and one with hepatocellular carcinoma. Peripheral TCRbeta sequencing was intended to test whether TCR sequence diversity was altered and clonal T-cell expansion was caused by ivuxolimab. The paper describes the monotherapy dose-escalation part (N of about 57 patients) of the phase I trial of ivuxolimab.

To sequence the TCRbeta CDR3 region, genomic DNA was isolated from the sorted cells. The immunoSEQ Assay was used to sequence the TCRbeta CDR3 regions. In TCRdb, the immuneACCESS table is reduced to in-frame sequences with V and J assigned. These tables do not hold every clone; where another copy was compared, an unresolved V gene accounts for under half, and the others remain unexplained. Recorded for this sample are roughly 87,000 clones; about 90% of them occurred a single time. About 7.6% of the sample is held by the ten biggest clonotypes. Summary of the overall study and its limitations: At doses of 0.1 to 3.0 mg/kg, clonal expansion of both CD4+ and CD8+ blood T cells was observed from baseline to week 6. After ivuxolimab, more expanded clones were found on average in CD8+ T cells than in CD4+ T cells. Partial responders in the 0.1-3.0 mg/kg groups had among the lowest normalized peripheral clonal expansion, especially among CD8+ T cells. Low levels of normalized T-cell clonal expansion were also shown by some nonresponding patients. Antigen specificity was not determined for the clonally expanded peripheral T cells.

The germline V gene specifies LGHNA as CDR1 and YSLEER as CDR2. The CDR3 numbers 14 residues from cysteine through phenylalanine. Only the CDR3 part of the read is kept: 42 bases, read in frame from the first base. Relative to germline, V is 2 bases shorter and J is 6 bases shorter, with 12 bases between their ends. The trial excluded patients who had a history of autoimmune disease or were on systemic immunosuppression. Peripheral blood for TCR sequencing was collected from all dose cohorts at baseline, on cycle 4 day 1, and on cycle 7 day 1. Samples were obtained from an open-label, multicenter, first-in-human phase I dose-escalation trial of ivuxolimab. The trial enrolled adults with locally advanced or metastatic head and neck squamous cell, hepatocellular, melanoma or renal cell carcinoma. CD4+ and CD8+ T cells were sorted separately from peripheral blood before TCR sequencing. Points on this clone: Its antigen is currently not known. Per-base quality was not reported, and no clone a single base away is much larger than it.

The material was CD4+ or CD8+ T cells sorted from blood, obtained in a trial of the OX40 agonist ivuxolimab. The chain joins TRBV4-3 to TRBJ2-3, with no confidently assigned D gene. This receptor was identified in an adult with an advanced solid tumor such as melanoma, head and neck, liver or kidney cancer. The DNA sequence is TGCGCCAGCAGCCAACTTACGAAGTCGGATACGCAGTATTTT. Its translation is CASSQLTKSDTQYF.